The text below deals with one T cell receptor beta chain. This record belongs to a study of control samples from healthy donors and cancer patients. Unmatched junction bases numbered 5, after V lost 4 bases and J lost 3 bases. Germline V gives CDR1 SGHKS, CDR2 YYEKEE (reference sequence). CDR3 length: 15 amino acids. Sequencing used immunoSEQ multiplex PCR; TCRdb keeps in-frame clones, though not all of them. This table holds approximately 97,000 clones, approximately 86% found once. V usage is TRBV5-5 and J usage is TRBJ2-1, with 9 positions matching TRBD2. Specimen: blood. This TCR derives from a man aged 25-45 years in good health. CDR3 sequence: CASSPRLADYNEQFF. Here the CDR3 DNA reads TGTGCCAGCAGCCCCCGACTAGCGGACTACAATGAGCAGTTCTTC.